This T cell receptor beta chain was sequenced for a study of T-cell memory formation after mild COVID-19. This CDR3 comprises 19 residues. The V gene's germline CDR1 is MNHEY and CDR2 SVGEGT. V lost 0 bases to trimming and J lost 0 bases; unmatched junction nucleotides: 6. TCRdb redid the calling of the 5' RACE reads with MiXCR, one entry per CDR3 protein. The sample yields around 530,000 distinct CDR3 sequences, roughly 21% seen once. V and J are TRBV6-2 or TRBV6-3 and TRBJ2-1, with 12 bases lining up with TRBD2. This clonotype was obtained from an adult woman who had mild COVID-19 (a few samples of this study predate the infection). Cell type and time point are not known. The sample consisted of PBMCs or a T cell subset sorted from them (not recorded which). The CDR3 loop is CASSYSGTSGRFSYNEQFF. As DNA, the CDR3 is TGTGCCAGCAGTTACTCCGGGACTAGCGGGCGCTTCTCCTACAATGAGCAGTTCTTC.